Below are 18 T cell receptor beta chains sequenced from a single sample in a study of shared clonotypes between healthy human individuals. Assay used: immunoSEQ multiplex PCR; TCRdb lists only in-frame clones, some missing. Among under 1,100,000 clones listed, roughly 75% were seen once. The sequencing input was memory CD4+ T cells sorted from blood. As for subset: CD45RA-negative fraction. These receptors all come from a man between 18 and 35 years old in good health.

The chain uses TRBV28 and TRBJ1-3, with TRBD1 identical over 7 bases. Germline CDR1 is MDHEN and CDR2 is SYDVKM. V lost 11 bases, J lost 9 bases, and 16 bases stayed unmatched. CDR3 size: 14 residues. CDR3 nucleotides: TGTGCCGGACAGAGACAGGGTAGCAGGTCCACCATATATTTT. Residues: CAGQRQGSRSTIYF.

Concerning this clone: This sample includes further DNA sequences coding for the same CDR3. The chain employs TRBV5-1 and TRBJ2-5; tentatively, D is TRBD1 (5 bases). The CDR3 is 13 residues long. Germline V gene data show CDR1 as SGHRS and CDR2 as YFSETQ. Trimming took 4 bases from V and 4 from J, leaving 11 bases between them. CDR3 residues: CASSPQGSETQYF. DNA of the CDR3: TGCGCCAGCAGCCCGCAGGGTTCAGAGACCCAGTACTTC.

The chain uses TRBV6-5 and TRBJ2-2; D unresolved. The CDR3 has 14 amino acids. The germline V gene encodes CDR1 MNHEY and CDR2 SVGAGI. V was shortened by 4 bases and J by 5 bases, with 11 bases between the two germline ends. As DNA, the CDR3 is TGTGCCAGCAGTTCCCGATTAGCTACCGGGGAGCTGTTTTTT. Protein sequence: CASSSRLATGELFF.

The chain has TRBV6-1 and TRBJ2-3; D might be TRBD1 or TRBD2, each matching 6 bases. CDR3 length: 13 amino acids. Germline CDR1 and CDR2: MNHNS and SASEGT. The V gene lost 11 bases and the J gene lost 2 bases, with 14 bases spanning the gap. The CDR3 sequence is CAGGTSYTDTQYF. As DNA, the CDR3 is TGTGCCGGCGGGACATCCTACACAGATACGCAGTATTTT.

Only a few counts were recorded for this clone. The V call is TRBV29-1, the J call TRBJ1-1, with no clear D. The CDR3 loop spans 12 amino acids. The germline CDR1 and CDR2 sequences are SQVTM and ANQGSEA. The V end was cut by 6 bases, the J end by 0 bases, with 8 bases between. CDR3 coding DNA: TGCAGCGTCGACGGCTTGAACACTGAAGCTTTCTTT. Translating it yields CSVDGLNTEAFF.

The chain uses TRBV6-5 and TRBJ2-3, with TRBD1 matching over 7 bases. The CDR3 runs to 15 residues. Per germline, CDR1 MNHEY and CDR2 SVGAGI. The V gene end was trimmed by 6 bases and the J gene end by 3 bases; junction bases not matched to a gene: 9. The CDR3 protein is CASRPTGWSTDTQYF. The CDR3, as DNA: TGTGCCAGCAGGCCGACAGGGTGGAGTACAGATACGCAGTATTTT.

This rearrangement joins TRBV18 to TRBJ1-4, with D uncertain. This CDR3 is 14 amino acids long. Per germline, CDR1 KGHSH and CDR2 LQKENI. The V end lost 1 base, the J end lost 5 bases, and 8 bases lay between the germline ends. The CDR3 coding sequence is TGTGCCAGCTCACCACGCCAGCCCAATGAAAAACTGTTTTTT. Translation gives CASSPRQPNEKLFF.

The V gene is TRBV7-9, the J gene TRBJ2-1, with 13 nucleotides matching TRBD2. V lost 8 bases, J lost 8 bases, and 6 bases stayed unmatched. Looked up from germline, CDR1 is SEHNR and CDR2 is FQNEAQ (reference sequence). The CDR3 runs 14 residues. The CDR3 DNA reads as TGTGCCAGCTTCCGACTAGCGGGAGGTGATGAGCAGTTCTTC. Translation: CASFRLAGGDEQFF.

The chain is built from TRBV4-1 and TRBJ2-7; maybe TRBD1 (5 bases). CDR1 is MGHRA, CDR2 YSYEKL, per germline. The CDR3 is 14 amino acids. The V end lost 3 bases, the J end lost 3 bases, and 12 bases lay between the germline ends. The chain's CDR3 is CASSQIGVIYEQYF. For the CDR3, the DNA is TGCGCCAGCAGCCAGATAGGGGTGATCTACGAGCAGTACTTC.

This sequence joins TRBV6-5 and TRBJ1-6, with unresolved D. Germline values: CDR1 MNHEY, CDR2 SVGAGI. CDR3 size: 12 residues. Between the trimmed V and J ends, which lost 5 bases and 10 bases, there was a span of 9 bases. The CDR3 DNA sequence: TGTGCCAGCAGTCAAGGGCAATCACCCCTCCACTTT. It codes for CASSQGQSPLHF.

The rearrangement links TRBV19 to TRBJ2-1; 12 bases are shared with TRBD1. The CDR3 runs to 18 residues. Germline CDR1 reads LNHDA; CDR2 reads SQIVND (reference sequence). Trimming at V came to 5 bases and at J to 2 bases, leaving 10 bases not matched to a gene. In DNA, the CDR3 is TGTGCCAGTAGTCGGGACAGGGGGCAAATCGAGGCCTACAATGAGCAGTTCTTC. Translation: CASSRDRGQIEAYNEQFF.

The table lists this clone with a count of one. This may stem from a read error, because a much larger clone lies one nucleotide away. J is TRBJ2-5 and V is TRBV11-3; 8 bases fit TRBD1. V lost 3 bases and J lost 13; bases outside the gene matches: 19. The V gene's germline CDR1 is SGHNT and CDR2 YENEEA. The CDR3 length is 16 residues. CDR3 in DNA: TGTGCCAGCAGCTTGAGTTGGGCGGGGCAGGGGGCGCGTCCGTACTTC. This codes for CASSLSWAGQGARPYF. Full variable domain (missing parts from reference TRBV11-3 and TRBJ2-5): EAGVVQSPRYKIIEKKQPVAFWCNPISGHNTLYWYLQNLGQGPELLIRYENEEAVDDSQLPKDRFSAERLKGVDSTLKIQPAELGDSAVYLCASSLSWAGQGARPYFGPGTRLLVL.

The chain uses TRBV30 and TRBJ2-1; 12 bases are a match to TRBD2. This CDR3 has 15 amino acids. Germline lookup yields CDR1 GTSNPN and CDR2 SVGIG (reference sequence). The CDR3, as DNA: TGTGGGCTAGCGGGAGGGATGAGCTCCTACAATGAGCAGTTCTTC. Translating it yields CGLAGGMSSYNEQFF.

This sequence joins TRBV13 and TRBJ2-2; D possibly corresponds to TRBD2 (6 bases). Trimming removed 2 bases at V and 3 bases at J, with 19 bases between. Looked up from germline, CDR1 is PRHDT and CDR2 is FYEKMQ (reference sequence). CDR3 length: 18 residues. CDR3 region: CASSLIFGGVGDTGELFF. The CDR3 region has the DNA TGTGCCAGCAGCTTAATTTTTGGCGGGGTGGGGGACACCGGGGAGCTGTTTTTT.

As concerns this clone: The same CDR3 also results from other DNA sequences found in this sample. CDR3 DNA: TGTGCCACCAGCATCAAGGGTTACGAGCAGTACTTC. Translated: CATSIKGYEQYF. The rearrangement joins TRBV15 to TRBJ2-7; D is uncertain. CDR1 and CDR2 (germline): LNHNV, YYDKDF (reference sequence). CDR3 length: 12 residues. The V end was cut by 4 bases, the J end by 4 bases, with 8 bases between. The variable domain in full, with the rest retrieved from reference TRBV15 and TRBJ2-7, is DAMVIQNPRYQVTQFGKPVTLSCSQTLNHNVMYWYQQKSSQAPKLLFHYYDKDFNNEADTPDNFQSRRPNTSFCFLDIRSPGLGDTAMYLCATSIKGYEQYFGPGTRLTVT.

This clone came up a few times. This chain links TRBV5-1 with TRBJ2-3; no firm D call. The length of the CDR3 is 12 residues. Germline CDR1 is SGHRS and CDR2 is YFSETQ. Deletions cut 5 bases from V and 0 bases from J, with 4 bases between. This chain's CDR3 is CASRGSTDTQYF. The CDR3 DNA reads TGCGCCAGCAGGGGGAGCACAGATACGCAGTATTTT.

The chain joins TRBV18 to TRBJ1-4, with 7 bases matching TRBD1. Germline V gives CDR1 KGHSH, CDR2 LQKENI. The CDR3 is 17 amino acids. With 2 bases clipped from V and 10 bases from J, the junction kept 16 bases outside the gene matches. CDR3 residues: CASSPISAQGGLGKLFF. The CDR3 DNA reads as TGTGCCAGCTCACCAATTTCGGCCCAGGGGGGCTTGGGAAAACTGTTTTTT.

The CDR3 bases are TGCGCCAGCAGCGTCGGGACAGGGGGTGAAGCTTTCTTT. Encoded protein: CASSVGTGGEAFF. The V call is TRBV4-1, the J call TRBJ1-1; 11 bases agree with TRBD1. This CDR3 spans 13 amino acids. V trimming: 5 bases; J trimming: 7 bases; junction bases outside the gene matches: 3. Germline V CDR1 and CDR2: MGHRA, YSYEKL.